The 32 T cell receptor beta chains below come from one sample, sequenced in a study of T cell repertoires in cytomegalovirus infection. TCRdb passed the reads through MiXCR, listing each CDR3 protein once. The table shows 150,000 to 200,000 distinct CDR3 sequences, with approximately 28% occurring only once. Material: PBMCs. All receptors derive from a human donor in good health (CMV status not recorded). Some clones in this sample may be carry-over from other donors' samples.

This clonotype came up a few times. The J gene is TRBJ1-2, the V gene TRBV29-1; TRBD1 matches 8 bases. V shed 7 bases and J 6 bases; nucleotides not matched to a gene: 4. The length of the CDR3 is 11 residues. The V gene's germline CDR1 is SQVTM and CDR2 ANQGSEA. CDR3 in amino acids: CSAPTGDGYTF. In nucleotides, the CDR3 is TGCAGCGCCCCGACAGGGGATGGCTACACCTTC.

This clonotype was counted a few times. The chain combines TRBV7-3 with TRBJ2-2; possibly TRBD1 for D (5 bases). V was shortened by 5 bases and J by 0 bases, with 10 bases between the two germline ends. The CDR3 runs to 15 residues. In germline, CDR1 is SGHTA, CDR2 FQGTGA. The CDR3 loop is CASSPDNANTGELFF. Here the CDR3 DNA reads TGTGCCAGCAGCCCGGACAACGCGAACACCGGGGAGCTGTTTTTT.

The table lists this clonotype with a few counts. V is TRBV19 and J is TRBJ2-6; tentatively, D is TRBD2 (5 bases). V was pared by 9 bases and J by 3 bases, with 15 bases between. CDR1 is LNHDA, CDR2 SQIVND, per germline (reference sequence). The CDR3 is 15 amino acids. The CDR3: CASKDRGSGANVLTF. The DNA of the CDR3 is TGTGCCAGCAAGGATCGGGGAAGTGGGGCCAACGTCCTGACTTTC.

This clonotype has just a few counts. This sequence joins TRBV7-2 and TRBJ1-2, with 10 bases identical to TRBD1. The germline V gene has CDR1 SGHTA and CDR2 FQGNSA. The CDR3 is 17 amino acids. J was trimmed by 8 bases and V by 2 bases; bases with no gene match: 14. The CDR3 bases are TGTGCCAGCAGCTTATCTCAGGACAGGGGGTTCCGTCGGGGCTACACCTTC. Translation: CASSLSQDRGFRRGYTF.

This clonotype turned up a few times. The DNA of the CDR3 is TGTGCCAGCAGCGTAGGGGACTCTGGAAACACCATATATTTT. Amino acid sequence: CASSVGDSGNTIYF. The V call is TRBV9, the J call TRBJ1-3; the D is unclear. Per the germline V gene, CDR1 is SGDLS and CDR2 is YYNGEE. Trimming removed 0 bases at V and 0 bases at J, with 4 bases between. The CDR3 has 14 residues.

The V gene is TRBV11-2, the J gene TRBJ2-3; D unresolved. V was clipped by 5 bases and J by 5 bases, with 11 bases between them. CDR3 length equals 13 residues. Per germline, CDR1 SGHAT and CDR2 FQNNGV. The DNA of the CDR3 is TGTGCCAGCAGCCGCTCCGTGGGAGATACGCAGTATTTT. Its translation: CASSRSVGDTQYF.

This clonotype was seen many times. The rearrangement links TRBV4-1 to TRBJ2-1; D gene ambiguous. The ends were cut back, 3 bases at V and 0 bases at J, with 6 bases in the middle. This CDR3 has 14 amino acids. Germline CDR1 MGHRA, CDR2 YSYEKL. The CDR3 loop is CASSQGNSYNEQFF. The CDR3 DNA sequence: TGCGCCAGCAGCCAGGGCAACTCCTACAATGAGCAGTTCTTC.

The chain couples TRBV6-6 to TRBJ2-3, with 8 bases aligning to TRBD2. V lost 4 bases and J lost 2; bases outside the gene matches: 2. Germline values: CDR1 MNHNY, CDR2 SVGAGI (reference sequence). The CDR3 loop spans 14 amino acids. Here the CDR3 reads CASSLAGLTDTQYF. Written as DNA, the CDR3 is TGTGCCAGCAGTTTAGCGGGACTCACAGATACGCAGTATTTT.

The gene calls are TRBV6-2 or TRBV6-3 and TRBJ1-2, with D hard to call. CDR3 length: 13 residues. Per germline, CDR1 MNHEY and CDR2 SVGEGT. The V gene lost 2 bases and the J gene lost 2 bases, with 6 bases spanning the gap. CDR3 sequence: CASSYKGNYGYTF. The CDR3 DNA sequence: TGTGCCAGCAGTTACAAAGGGAACTATGGCTACACCTTC.

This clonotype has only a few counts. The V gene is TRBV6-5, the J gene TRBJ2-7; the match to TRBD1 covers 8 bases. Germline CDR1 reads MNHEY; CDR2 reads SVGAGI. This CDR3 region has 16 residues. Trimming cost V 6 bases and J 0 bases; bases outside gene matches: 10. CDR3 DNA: TGTGCCAGCAGATTAGAAACAGGGGGTTTCTCCTACGAGCAGTACTTC. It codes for CASRLETGGFSYEQYF.

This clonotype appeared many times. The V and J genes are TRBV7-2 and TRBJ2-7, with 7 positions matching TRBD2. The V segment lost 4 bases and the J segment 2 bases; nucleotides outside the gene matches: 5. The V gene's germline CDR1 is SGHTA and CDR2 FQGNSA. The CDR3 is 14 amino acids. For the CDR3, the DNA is TGTGCCAGCAGCTCCCGGGACTACCCCTACGAGCAGTACTTC. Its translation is CASSSRDYPYEQYF. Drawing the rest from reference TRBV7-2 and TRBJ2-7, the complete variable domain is GAGVSQSPSNKVTEKGKDVELRCDPISGHTALYWYRQSLGQGLEFLIYFQGNSAPDKSGLPSDRFSAERTGGSVSTLTIQRTQQEDSAVYLCASSSRDYPYEQYFGPGTRLTVT.

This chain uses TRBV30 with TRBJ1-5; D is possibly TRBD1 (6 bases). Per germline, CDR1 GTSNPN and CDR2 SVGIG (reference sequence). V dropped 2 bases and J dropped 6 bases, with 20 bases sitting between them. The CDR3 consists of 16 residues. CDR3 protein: CAWSTSGGGKRQPQHF. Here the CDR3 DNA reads TGTGCCTGGAGTACAAGTGGAGGGGGTAAACGTCAGCCCCAGCATTTT.

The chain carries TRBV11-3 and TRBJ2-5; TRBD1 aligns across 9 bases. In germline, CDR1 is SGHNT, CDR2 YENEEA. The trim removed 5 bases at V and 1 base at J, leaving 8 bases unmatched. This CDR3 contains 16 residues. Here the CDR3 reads CASSQRTGASQETQYF. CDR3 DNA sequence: TGTGCCAGCAGCCAAAGGACAGGGGCATCCCAAGAGACCCAGTACTTC.

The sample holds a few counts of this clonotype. The CDR3 reads CSARDPTGGDNEQFF. DNA for the CDR3: TGCAGTGCTAGAGACCCCACTGGGGGGGACAATGAGCAGTTCTTC. The V call is TRBV20-1, the J call TRBJ2-1; 7 bases are shared with TRBD2. The germline V gene encodes CDR1 DFQATT and CDR2 SNEGSKA (reference sequence). This CDR3 contains 15 residues. The V gene end was trimmed by 0 bases and the J gene end by 5 bases; junction bases not matched to a gene: 7.

CDR3 in amino acids: CASSPGTVSNQPQHF. As DNA, the CDR3 is TGTGCCAGCAGCCCAGGGACAGTTAGCAATCAGCCCCAGCATTTT. V gene TRBV11-2 combines with J gene TRBJ1-5; 7 nucleotides agree with TRBD1. The CDR3 sequence is 15 residues long. V was pared by 5 bases and J by 0 bases, with 4 bases of the junction left unmatched. Germline V gives CDR1 SGHAT, CDR2 FQNNGV.

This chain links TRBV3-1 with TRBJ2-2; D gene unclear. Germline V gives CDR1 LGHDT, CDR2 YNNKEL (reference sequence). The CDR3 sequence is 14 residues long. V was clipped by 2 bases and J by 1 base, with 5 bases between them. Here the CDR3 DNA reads TGTGCCAGCAGCCAATCAGGGAACACCGGGGAGCTGTTTTTT. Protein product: CASSQSGNTGELFF.

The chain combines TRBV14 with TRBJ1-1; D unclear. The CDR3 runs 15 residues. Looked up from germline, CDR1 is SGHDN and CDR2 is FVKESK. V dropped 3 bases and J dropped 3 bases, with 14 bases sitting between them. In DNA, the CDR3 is TGTGCCAGCAGCCAGGCCCCGGGCAGCTACACTGAAGCTTTCTTT. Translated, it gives CASSQAPGSYTEAFF.

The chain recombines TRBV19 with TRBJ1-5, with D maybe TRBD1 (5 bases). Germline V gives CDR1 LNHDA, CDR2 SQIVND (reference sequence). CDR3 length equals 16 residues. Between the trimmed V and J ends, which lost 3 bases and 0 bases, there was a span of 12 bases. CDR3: CASSISRDGSNQPQHF. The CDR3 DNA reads TGTGCCAGTAGTATCTCACGGGACGGTAGCAATCAGCCCCAGCATTTT.

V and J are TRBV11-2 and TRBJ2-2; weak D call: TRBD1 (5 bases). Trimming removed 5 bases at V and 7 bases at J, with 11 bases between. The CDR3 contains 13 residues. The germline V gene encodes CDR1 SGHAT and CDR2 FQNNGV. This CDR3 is CASSPRQHGELFF. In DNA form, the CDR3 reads TGTGCCAGCAGCCCCCGACAGCACGGGGAGCTGTTTTTT.

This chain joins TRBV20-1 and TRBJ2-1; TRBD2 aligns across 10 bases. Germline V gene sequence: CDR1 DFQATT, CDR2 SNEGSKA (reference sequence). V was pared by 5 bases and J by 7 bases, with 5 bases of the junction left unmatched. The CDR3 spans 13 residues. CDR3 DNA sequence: TGCAGTGCTTCTAGCGGGGGAGGGAATGAGCAGTTCTTC. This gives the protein CSASSGGGNEQFF.

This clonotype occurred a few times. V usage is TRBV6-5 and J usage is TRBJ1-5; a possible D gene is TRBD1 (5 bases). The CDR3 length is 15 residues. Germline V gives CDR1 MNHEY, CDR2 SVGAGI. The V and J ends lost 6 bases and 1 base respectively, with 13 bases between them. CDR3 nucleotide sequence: TGTGCCAGCAGCCCCCAGACAGAGAGCAATCAGCCCCAGCATTTT. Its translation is CASSPQTESNQPQHF.

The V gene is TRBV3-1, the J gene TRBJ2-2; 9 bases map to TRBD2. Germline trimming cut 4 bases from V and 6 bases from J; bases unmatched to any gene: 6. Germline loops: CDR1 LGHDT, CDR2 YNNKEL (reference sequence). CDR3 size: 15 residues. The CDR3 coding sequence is TGTGCCAGCAGCCCAGGGACTAGCTGGTCCGGGGAGCTGTTTTTT. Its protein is CASSPGTSWSGELFF.

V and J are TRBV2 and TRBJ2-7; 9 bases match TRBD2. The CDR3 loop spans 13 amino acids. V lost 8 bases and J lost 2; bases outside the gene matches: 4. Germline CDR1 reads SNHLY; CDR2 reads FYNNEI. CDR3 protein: CASALAGTYEQYF. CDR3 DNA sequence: TGTGCCAGCGCGCTAGCGGGGACCTACGAGCAGTACTTC.

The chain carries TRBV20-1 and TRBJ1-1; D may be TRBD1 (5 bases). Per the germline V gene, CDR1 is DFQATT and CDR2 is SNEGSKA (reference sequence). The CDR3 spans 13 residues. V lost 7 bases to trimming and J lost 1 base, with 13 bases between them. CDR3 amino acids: CSVLSGRNTEAFF. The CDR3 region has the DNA TGCAGTGTCCTATCAGGGAGGAACACTGAAGCTTTCTTT.

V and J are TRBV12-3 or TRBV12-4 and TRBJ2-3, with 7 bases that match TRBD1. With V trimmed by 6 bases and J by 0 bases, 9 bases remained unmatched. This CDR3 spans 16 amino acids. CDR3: CASRRTGSLSTDTQYF. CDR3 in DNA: TGTGCCAGCAGGAGGACAGGTTCCCTCAGCACAGATACGCAGTATTTT.

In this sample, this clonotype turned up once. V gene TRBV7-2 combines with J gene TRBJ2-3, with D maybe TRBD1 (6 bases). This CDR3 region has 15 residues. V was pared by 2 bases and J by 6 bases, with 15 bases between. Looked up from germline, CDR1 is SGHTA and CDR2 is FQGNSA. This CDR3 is CASSLQLGGWDTQYF. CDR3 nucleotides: TGTGCCAGCAGCTTACAACTAGGGGGATGGGATACGCAGTATTTT.

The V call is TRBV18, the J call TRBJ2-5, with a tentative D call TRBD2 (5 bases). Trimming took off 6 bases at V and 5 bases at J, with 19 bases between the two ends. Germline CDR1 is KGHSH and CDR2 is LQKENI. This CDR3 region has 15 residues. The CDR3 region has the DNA TGTGCCAGCTCCCTCTCGGCGGCTCGAGGGGAGACCCAGTACTTC. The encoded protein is CASSLSAARGETQYF.

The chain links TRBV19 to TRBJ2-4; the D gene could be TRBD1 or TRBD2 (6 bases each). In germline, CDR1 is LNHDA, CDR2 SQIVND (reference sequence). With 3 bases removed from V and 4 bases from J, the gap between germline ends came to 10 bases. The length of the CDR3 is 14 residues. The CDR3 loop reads CASSIGGRKNIQYF. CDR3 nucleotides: TGTGCCAGTAGTATCGGGGGCAGGAAAAACATTCAGTACTTC.

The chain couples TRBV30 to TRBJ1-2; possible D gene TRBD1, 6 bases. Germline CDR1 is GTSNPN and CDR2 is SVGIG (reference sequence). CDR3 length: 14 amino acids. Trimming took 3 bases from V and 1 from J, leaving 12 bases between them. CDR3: CAWSHRTVNYGYTF. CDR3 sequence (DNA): TGTGCCTGGAGCCATAGGACAGTTAACTATGGCTACACCTTC. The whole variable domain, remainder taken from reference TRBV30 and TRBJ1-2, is SQTIHQWPATLVQPVGSPLSLECTVEGTSNPNLYWYRQAAGRGLQLLFYSVGIGQISSEVPQNLSASRPQDRQFILSSKKLLLSDSGFYLCAWSHRTVNYGYTFGSGTRLTVV.

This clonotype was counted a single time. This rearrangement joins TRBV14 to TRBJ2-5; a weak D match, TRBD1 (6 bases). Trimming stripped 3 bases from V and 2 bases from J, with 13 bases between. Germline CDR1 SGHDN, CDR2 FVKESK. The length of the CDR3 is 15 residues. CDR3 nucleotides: TGTGCCAGCAGCCAGATCGGACAGATACAAGAGACCCAGTACTTC. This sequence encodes CASSQIGQIQETQYF.

The CDR3 sequence: CASSLRVGIGANQPQHF. The CDR3 coding sequence is TGTGCCAGCAGCTTGAGGGTAGGAATTGGGGCCAATCAGCCCCAGCATTTT. The chain employs TRBV5-8 and TRBJ1-5; D might be TRBD1 (5 bases). Germline lookup yields CDR1 SGHTS and CDR2 YDEGEE. Deletions cut 1 base from V and 3 bases from J, with 17 bases between. CDR3 size: 17 residues.

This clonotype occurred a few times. CDR3 sequence reads: CASSRNRGNNQPQHF. In nucleotides, the CDR3 is TGTGCCAGCAGTCGAAACAGGGGGAACAATCAGCCCCAGCATTTT. V usage is TRBV6-2 or TRBV6-3 and J usage is TRBJ1-5, with 8 nucleotides matching TRBD1. V lost 5 bases, J lost 3 bases, and 6 bases stayed unmatched. Germline CDR1 and CDR2: MNHEY and SVGEGT. The length of the CDR3 is 15 residues.